These 29 T cell receptor beta chains were sequenced from one sample in a study of Tregs in tolerant kidney transplant recipients. The repertoire was sequenced with immunoSEQ multiplex PCR; TCRdb's copy has only in-frame clones and lacks some. This table has approximately 98,000 clones, around 87% appearing once. The sequencing used CD4+ T cells from blood, collected before the transplant. These receptors originate from a human donor who received a combined kidney and bone marrow transplant.

The rearrangement joins TRBV6-6 to TRBJ1-4, with D tentatively TRBD1 (6 bases). Per germline, CDR1 MNHNY and CDR2 SVGAGI (reference sequence). V dropped 2 bases and J dropped 7 bases, with 8 bases sitting between them. The CDR3 length is 13 residues. The CDR3 sequence: CASSYTGPEKLFF. Here the CDR3 DNA reads TGTGCCAGCAGTTACACAGGGCCTGAAAAACTGTTTTTT.

This clone was observed once. V gene TRBV2 combines with J gene TRBJ2-1, with D unresolved. The CDR3 is 14 amino acids. CDR1 is SNHLY, CDR2 FYNNEI, per germline. V dropped 6 bases and J dropped 9 bases, with 18 bases sitting between them. CDR3 DNA sequence: TGTGCCAGCAGAAGCGCCCGGATAGTCCCTGAGCAGTTCTTC. Its protein product is CASRSARIVPEQFF.

CDR3 region: CASSPRGGKAKNIQYF. In nucleotides, the CDR3 is TGTGCCAGCAGCCCTAGGGGCGGGAAGGCCAAAAACATTCAGTACTTC. The V and J genes are TRBV7-2 and TRBJ2-4; TRBD2 is a possible D gene (6 bases). V was shortened by 5 bases and J by 1 base, with 15 bases between the two germline ends. Germline assignment: CDR1 SGHTA and CDR2 FQGNSA. The CDR3 consists of 16 residues.

This sequence joins TRBV7-9 and TRBJ1-6; 7 nucleotides agree with TRBD1. This CDR3 has 14 amino acids. After removal of 5 bases from V and 10 bases from J, the junction contained 8 bases not matched to a gene. The germline V gene has CDR1 SEHNR and CDR2 FQNEAQ (reference sequence). The CDR3 region is CASSRNRGGSPLHF. The CDR3 DNA sequence: TGTGCCAGCAGCCGTAACAGGGGTGGCTCACCCCTCCACTTT.

The chain is built from TRBV6-1 and TRBJ1-5; TRBD1 matches 7 bases. V dropped 5 bases and J dropped 3; count of bases not matched to a gene: 7. The CDR3 has 15 amino acids. Germline assignment: CDR1 MNHNS and CDR2 SASEGT. The CDR3 region has the DNA TGTGCCAGCAGTACAGGACAGGCCCTCAATCAGCCCCAGCATTTT. Residues: CASSTGQALNQPQHF.

The chain recombines TRBV15 with TRBJ2-7; D is possibly TRBD2 (6 bases). CDR1 LNHNV and CDR2 YYDKDF come from the germline V gene (reference sequence). CDR3 length equals 15 residues. Trimming removed 1 base at V and 0 bases at J, with 10 bases between. The CDR3 DNA is TGTGCCACCAGCAGAGGCGGGAAGAGCTCCTACGAGCAGTACTTC. This codes for CATSRGGKSSYEQYF. The whole variable domain, remainder taken from reference TRBV15 and TRBJ2-7, is DAMVIQNPRYQVTQFGKPVTLSCSQTLNHNVMYWYQQKSSQAPKLLFHYYDKDFNNEADTPDNFQSRRPNTSFCFLDIRSPGLGDTAMYLCATSRGGKSSYEQYFGPGTRLTVT.

The rearrangement uses TRBV5-1 and TRBJ2-7; 7 nucleotides match TRBD1. The V and J ends lost 6 bases and 8 bases, in that order; junction bases with no gene match: 14. The germline V gene has CDR1 SGHRS and CDR2 YFSETQ. This CDR3 spans 14 amino acids. This CDR3 reads CASTLDREYGQQYF. DNA for the CDR3: TGCGCCAGCACCCTAGACAGGGAGTACGGCCAGCAGTACTTC. The complete variable domain, with remaining parts taken from reference TRBV5-1 and TRBJ2-7, reads KAGVTQTPRYLIKTRGQQVTLSCSPISGHRSVSWYQQTPGQGLQFLFEYFSETQRNKGNFPGRFSGRQFSNSRSEMNVSTLELGDSALYLCASTLDREYGQQYFGPGTRLTVT.

V is TRBV15 and J is TRBJ1-6, with a weak D call TRBD1 (6 bases). V shed 3 bases and J shed 6 bases, with 18 bases lying between them. CDR1 is LNHNV and CDR2 is YYDKDF in the germline V gene (reference sequence). The CDR3 extends over 17 amino acids. The CDR3 spells CATSRKRGGKGNSPLHF. The CDR3, as DNA: TGTGCCACCAGCAGGAAAAGGGGGGGCAAGGGTAATTCACCCCTCCACTTT.

In nucleotides, the CDR3 is TGTGCCAGCAGCCGAGTCGGGGGGGGTAATGAAAAACTGTTTTTT. Its protein is CASSRVGGGNEKLFF. The V gene is TRBV7-8, the J gene TRBJ1-4; perhaps TRBD1 as D (5 bases). CDR3 length: 15 residues. The germline V gene encodes CDR1 SGHVS and CDR2 FQNEAQ. Trimming left V 5 bases short and J 4 bases short, with 14 bases between.

The J gene is TRBJ2-2, the V gene TRBV7-9; D possibly corresponds to TRBD1 (6 bases). The CDR3 covers 15 residues. Germline CDR1 reads SEHNR; CDR2 reads FQNEAQ (reference sequence). V lost 3 bases and J lost 2, with 10 bases in between. CDR3 nucleotide sequence: TGTGCCAGCAGCTTTCTACAGGGCAACACCGGGGAGCTGTTTTTT. This encodes CASSFLQGNTGELFF.

This clone came up once. The chain carries TRBV29-1 and TRBJ2-1; 9 nucleotides agree with TRBD1. The V segment lost 1 base and the J segment 2 bases; nucleotides outside the gene matches: 3. The CDR3 is 15 amino acids. Germline lookup yields CDR1 SQVTM and CDR2 ANQGSEA. CDR3 DNA sequence: TGCAGCGTTGAAGGCGGACAGGGGACCTACAATGAGCAGTTCTTC. Translated: CSVEGGQGTYNEQFF.

The chain has TRBV7-9 and TRBJ1-3; D gene uncertain. In germline, CDR1 is SEHNR, CDR2 FQNEAQ (reference sequence). The CDR3 length is 15 residues. V was shortened by 0 bases and J by 0 bases, with 6 bases between the two germline ends. This CDR3 reads CASSLAPRSGNTIYF. The CDR3 region has the DNA TGTGCCAGCAGCTTAGCTCCCCGCTCTGGAAACACCATATATTTT.

The chain recombines TRBV2 with TRBJ1-2; D perhaps matches TRBD1 (6 bases). V shed 6 bases and J shed 0 bases, with 17 bases lying between them. The germline V gene encodes CDR1 SNHLY and CDR2 FYNNEI. The CDR3 is 16 residues long. CDR3 loop: CASRGPRGPANYGYTF. DNA of the CDR3: TGTGCCAGCAGGGGCCCCAGGGGTCCAGCTAACTATGGCTACACCTTC.

The rearrangement joins TRBV7-2 to TRBJ1-1; D gene ambiguous. Trimming left V 2 bases short and J 11 bases short, with 12 bases between. Germline V lookup: CDR1 SGHTA, CDR2 FQGNSA. The CDR3 extends over 12 amino acids. The CDR3 loop is CASSLITPGAFF. CDR3 bases: TGTGCCAGCAGCTTAATAACTCCCGGGGCTTTCTTT.

Here the CDR3 reads CASSYRYAGNTEAFF. The CDR3 DNA reads TGTGCCAGCAGTTATCGGTACGCGGGGAACACTGAAGCTTTCTTT. The chain combines TRBV6-5 with TRBJ1-1, with D hard to call. V lost 3 bases and J lost 1, with 12 bases in between. From germline, CDR1 is MNHEY and CDR2 SVGAGI. The CDR3 is 15 amino acids.

V gene TRBV9 combines with J gene TRBJ2-3; D might be TRBD1 (6 bases). This CDR3 comprises 16 residues. The V end was cut by 0 bases, the J end by 1 base, with 12 bases between. Germline-derived CDR1 and CDR2 are SGDLS and YYNGEE. Here the CDR3 reads CASSVVGTHGTDTQYF. The CDR3 coding sequence is TGTGCCAGCAGCGTAGTGGGGACACACGGCACAGATACGCAGTATTTT.

This sequence joins TRBV2 and TRBJ1-1, with D possibly TRBD1 on 5 matching bases. The CDR3 contains 12 residues. Looked up from germline, CDR1 is SNHLY and CDR2 is FYNNEI. V was clipped by 6 bases and J by 5 bases, with 10 bases between them. The CDR3: CASRSGETEAFF. Here the CDR3 DNA reads TGTGCCAGCAGGTCGGGGGAGACTGAAGCTTTCTTT.

The chain links TRBV6-5 to TRBJ2-7; no definite D call. The CDR3 is 13 residues long. In germline, CDR1 is MNHEY, CDR2 SVGAGI. V was clipped by 0 bases and J by 4 bases, with 7 bases between them. CDR3 loop: CASSYSGPYEQYF. Written as DNA, the CDR3 is TGTGCCAGCAGTTACTCGGGCCCTTACGAGCAGTACTTC.

The chain recombines TRBV18 with TRBJ2-3; TRBD2 matches 8 bases. The length of the CDR3 is 18 residues. V trimming: 2 bases; J trimming: 5 bases; junction bases outside the gene matches: 15. The V gene's germline CDR1 is KGHSH and CDR2 LQKENI. CDR3 sequence reads: CASSPGWLAGPPGDTQYF. The CDR3 bases are TGTGCCAGCTCACCAGGGTGGCTAGCGGGCCCCCCGGGAGATACGCAGTATTTT. Using reference TRBV18 and TRBJ2-3 for the parts outside the CDR3, the full variable domain is NAGVMQNPRHLVRRRGQEARLRCSPMKGHSHVYWYRQLPEEGLKFMVYLQKENIIDESGMPKERFSAEFPKEGPSILRIQQVVRGDSAAYFCASSPGWLAGPPGDTQYFGPGTRLTVL.

The CDR3 is CASSSLLAGLGELFF. The CDR3, as DNA: TGTGCCAGCAGTTCCCTTTTAGCGGGGCTAGGGGAGCTGTTTTTT. The rearrangement joins TRBV2 to TRBJ2-2, with 8 positions matching TRBD2. The J segment lost 8 bases and the V segment lost 5 bases, leaving 10 bases of the junction unmatched. The CDR3 loop spans 15 amino acids. Germline loops: CDR1 SNHLY, CDR2 FYNNEI.

The rearrangement links TRBV28 to TRBJ1-4; weak D call: TRBD1 (5 bases). The V and J ends lost 6 bases and 8 bases respectively, with 19 bases between them. Germline V lookup: CDR1 MDHEN, CDR2 SYDVKM. CDR3 length equals 15 residues. CDR3 DNA sequence: TGTGCCAGCAGCTCGGGGGGGGTCTTAGACGAAAAACTGTTTTTT. It yields the protein CASSSGGVLDEKLFF.

The V and J genes are TRBV9 and TRBJ1-4, with a weak D call TRBD1 (5 bases). This CDR3 has 14 amino acids. Trimming cost V 3 bases and J 6 bases, with 12 bases left between them. Germline V gene lookup returns CDR1 SGDLS and CDR2 YYNGEE. The CDR3 nucleotides are TGTGCCAGCAGCGCGAGGGGAGGGTATGAAAAACTGTTTTTT. This encodes CASSARGGYEKLFF.

This chain joins TRBV5-6 and TRBJ2-1; perhaps TRBD2 as D (5 bases). The ends were cut back, 3 bases at V and 10 bases at J, with 20 bases in the middle. Germline V CDR1 and CDR2: SGHDT, YYEEEE. This CDR3 is built from 15 residues. The CDR3 loop is CASSWRTPTQEEQFF. CDR3 bases: TGTGCCAGCAGCTGGAGGACTCCAACCCAGGAGGAGCAGTTCTTC.

This sequence joins TRBV25-1 and TRBJ2-1; 7 bases are shared with TRBD1. Germline V gene sequence: CDR1 MGHDK, CDR2 SYGVNS. The junction had 3 bases not matched to a gene; V was cut back by 4 bases and J by 6 bases. The CDR3 consists of 13 residues. This CDR3 reads CASSVPGGNEQFF. As DNA, the CDR3 is TGTGCCAGCAGTGTACCAGGGGGCAATGAGCAGTTCTTC.

This CDR3 reads CASSLVPGGGSYEQYF. The CDR3 nucleotides read TGCGCCAGCAGCCTGGTTCCCGGGGGGGGCTCCTACGAGCAGTACTTC. This sequence joins TRBV4-1 and TRBJ2-7; 8 bases fit TRBD2. The junction had 8 bases not matched to a gene; V was cut back by 4 bases and J by 0 bases. The CDR3 is 16 amino acids. Germline V gene lookup returns CDR1 MGHRA and CDR2 YSYEKL.

V and J are TRBV28 and TRBJ2-7; 14 bases align to TRBD2. Germline trimming cut 6 bases from V and 3 bases from J; bases unmatched to any gene: 4. Germline assignment: CDR1 MDHEN and CDR2 SYDVKM. The CDR3 runs to 15 residues. The CDR3 sequence is CASRLGTSGSYEQYF. CDR3 sequence (DNA): TGTGCCAGCAGACTAGGGACTAGCGGGAGCTACGAGCAGTACTTC.

This rearrangement joins TRBV2 to TRBJ2-2, with TRBD2 matching 7 bases. V lost 6 bases to trimming and J lost 4 bases; unmatched junction nucleotides: 11. There are 16 residues in the CDR3. The germline V gene encodes CDR1 SNHLY and CDR2 FYNNEI. The CDR3 nucleotides are TGTGCCAGCAGAGCGGAGGGAGGGAGGGGCACCGGGGAGCTGTTTTTT. Translation: CASRAEGGRGTGELFF.

The chain is built from TRBV7-8 and TRBJ2-3; D remains unclear. Germline V gene sequence: CDR1 SGHVS, CDR2 FQNEAQ. V was cut by 5 bases and J by 0 bases, with 9 bases left in between. CDR3 length: 14 amino acids. The CDR3 sequence: CASSRETSTDTQYF. In DNA form, the CDR3 reads TGTGCCAGCAGCCGAGAGACTAGCACAGATACGCAGTATTTT.

This chain links TRBV5-1 with TRBJ2-5; possible D gene TRBD1, 7 bases. CDR1 is SGHRS, CDR2 YFSETQ, per germline. The CDR3 is 14 amino acids. V was pared by 0 bases and J by 7 bases, with 13 bases between. The CDR3 region has the DNA TGCGCCAGCAGCTTGGCCGTGGAGGGGGCGACCCAGTACTTC. Its protein product is CASSLAVEGATQYF. Full variable domain (rest looked up from reference TRBV5-1 and TRBJ2-5): KAGVTQTPRYLIKTRGQQVTLSCSPISGHRSVSWYQQTPGQGLQFLFEYFSETQRNKGNFPGRFSGRQFSNSRSEMNVSTLELGDSALYLCASSLAVEGATQYFGPGTRLLVL.